This entry concerns a single TCR beta chain. Its specificity is unknown. V shed 10 bases and J shed 6 bases, with 13 bases lying between them. Germline CDR1 reads LNHDA; CDR2 reads SQIVND (reference sequence). The CDR3 covers 12 residues. The authors reverse transcribed all of the isolated RNA, so sequencing captured expressed TCRB transcripts. Each sample of naive, central memory or regulatory T cells had, on average, roughly 3.4 million reads. Clones were read by immunoSEQ multiplex PCR, and TCRdb kept only the in-frame ones, dropping some. This table holds under 300,000 clones, approximately 11% found once. The data were taken from a study of beta chain features in type 1 diabetes. Study-level findings and limits: There was a moderate but significant shortening of TCRB CDR3s in all four CD4+ subsets of Type 1 diabetes patients. A greater similarity of naive, central memory and Treg TCRB repertoires was seen among patients than among healthy donors. Sequencing the cDNA could make cells with high TCR expression show up more than they should. Equally in patients and controls, PCR might preferentially amplify shorter templates.

The sample taken for sequencing was naive CD4+ T cells from blood. The chain combines TRBV19 with TRBJ1-5; D possibly corresponds to TRBD1 (5 bases). This clonotype originated in a man aged 30 to 39 with type 1 diabetes. CDR3 loop: CATQGRGQPQHF. The CDR3, as DNA: TGTGCCACTCAAGGGAGGGGTCAGCCCCAGCATTTT.